This TCR beta chain was observed in a study of graft-versus-host responses after intestinal transplantation. About the research overall: Induction using anti-thymocyte globulin, followed by tacrolimus and steroids for two to three years, was given to all recipients. The study's findings and limits: GvH clones were identified in recipient marrow, with some first appearing in ileum or blood.

A few counts support this clone. Its specificity is unknown. Clones were sequenced by immunoSEQ multiplex PCR, and TCRdb holds only the in-frame ones, with some missing. The sample lists approximately 88,000 clones; roughly nine tenths were seen once. The CDR3 runs 14 residues. Looked up from germline, CDR1 is SEHNR and CDR2 is FQNEAQ (reference sequence). Trimming took 1 base from V and 9 from J, leaving 13 bases between them. Sample: unstimulated CD4+ T cells sorted from spleen or lymph node cells, taken before intestinal transplant. The receptor was derived from a human donor who received an intestinal transplant. The genes are TRBV7-9 and TRBJ1-5; D remains ambiguous. The CDR3 DNA follows: TGTGCCAGCAGCTTAGAGGCAGACTTCGGGCCCCAGCATTTT. Amino acid sequence: CASSLEADFGPQHF.